The count of the clone carrying this TCR beta chain is one. Original data processing: Quantification of nucleated cells was approximated via reference gene primer amplification. Some clones are missing from TCRdb's copy, which holds only in-frame ones; the method was immunoSEQ multiplex PCR. For V, J and clone size, that table is used; D and trimming come from the DNA. This sample has 300,000 to 350,000 clones, with about 90% found just once. Symptom resolution, clearance, or two negative PCRs marked donors in Cohort 3 as recovered. This CDR3 has 17 residues. Germline V gives CDR1 SNHLY, CDR2 FYNNEI. Trimming cost V 2 bases and J 5 bases, with 16 bases left between them. This entry is derived from a study of blood T cell repertoires in COVID-19. Looking at the study overall: Collection of acute and convalescent COVID-19 samples took place in the United States, Italy and Spain. Nucleic acid was either cDNA or gDNA, and it came from T cells, B-cell-depleted T cells, or PBMCs.

The chain recombines TRBV2 with TRBJ1-6, with D possibly TRBD1 on 5 matching bases. Sequencing was performed on PBMCs or T cells enriched from blood (not recorded which). The sequence derives from a young man who had recovered from COVID-19. The DNA of the CDR3 is TGTGCCAGCAGTGAAAACCCGGGGGGGTTTGATAATTCACCCCTCCACTTT. Translating gives CASSENPGGFDNSPLHF.